This TCR beta chain was recorded in a study of blood T cell repertoires in COVID-19. Method: immunoSEQ multiplex PCR; TCRdb's copy keeps in-frame clones and lacks some. The repertoire holds 40,000 to 60,000 clones, with around three quarters as singletons. CDR1 and CDR2 (germline): SGHRS, YFSETQ. Between the trimmed V and J ends, which lost 3 bases and 6 bases, there was a span of 18 bases. CDR3 length: 16 residues. This TCR came from a man between 65 and 79 years old with acute or convalescent COVID-19. V is TRBV5-1 and J is TRBJ2-2, with D possibly TRBD1 on 6 matching bases. Specimen: peripheral blood. The DNA for the CDR3 is TGCGCCAGCAGCTCCGGGACAAGGAGTAACGCCGGGGAGCTGTTTTTT. Protein product: CASSSGTRSNAGELFF.